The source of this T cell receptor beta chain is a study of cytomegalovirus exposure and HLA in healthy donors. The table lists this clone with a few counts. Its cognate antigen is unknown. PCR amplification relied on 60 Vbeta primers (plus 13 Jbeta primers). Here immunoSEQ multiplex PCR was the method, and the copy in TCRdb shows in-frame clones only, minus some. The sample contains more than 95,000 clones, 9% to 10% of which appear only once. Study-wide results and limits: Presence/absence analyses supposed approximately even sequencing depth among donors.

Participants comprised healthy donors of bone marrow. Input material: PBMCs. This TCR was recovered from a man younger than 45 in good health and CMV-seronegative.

CDR3 sequence reads: CASSLGDRKEMNTEAFF. The CDR3 bases are TGTGCCAGCAGTTTGGGGGACAGGAAAGAAATGAACACTGAAGCTTTCTTT. The chain joins TRBV28 to TRBJ1-1; 8 positions match TRBD1. V lost 3 bases, J lost 0 bases, and 9 bases stayed unmatched. CDR1 and CDR2 from the germline V gene are MDHEN and SYDVKM. This CDR3 region has 17 residues.